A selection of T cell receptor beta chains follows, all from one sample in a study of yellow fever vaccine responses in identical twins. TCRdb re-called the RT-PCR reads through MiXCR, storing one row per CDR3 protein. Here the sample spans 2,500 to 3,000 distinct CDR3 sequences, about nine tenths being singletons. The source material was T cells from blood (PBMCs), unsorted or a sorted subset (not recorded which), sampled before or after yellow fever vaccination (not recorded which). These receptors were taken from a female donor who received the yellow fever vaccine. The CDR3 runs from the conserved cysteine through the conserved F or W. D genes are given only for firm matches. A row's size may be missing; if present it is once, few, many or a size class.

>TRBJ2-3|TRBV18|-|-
CASSSNRARTDTQYF
TGTGCCAGCTCATCGAACAGGGCCCGCACAGATACGCAGTATTTT
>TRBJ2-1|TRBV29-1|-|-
CSADKGGVYNEQFF
TGCAGCGCCGACAAAGGCGGGGTATACAATGAGCAGTTCTTC
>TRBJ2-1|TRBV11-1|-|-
CASSLPGSFNEQFF
TGTGCCAGCAGCTTACCAGGGTCGTTCAATGAGCAGTTCTTC
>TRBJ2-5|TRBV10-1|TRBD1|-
CASSPGQGGQETQYF
TGCGCCAGCAGCCCCGGACAGGGCGGCCAAGAGACCCAGTACTTC
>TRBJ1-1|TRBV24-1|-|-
CATSDKQRAEAFF
TGTGCCACCAGTGACAAACAACGGGCTGAAGCTTTCTTT
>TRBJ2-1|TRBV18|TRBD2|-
CASSPPSGGPFF
TGTGCCAGCTCACCACCAAGCGGGGGCCCGTTCTTC
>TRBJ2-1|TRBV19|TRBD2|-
CASRTSGRSYNEQFF
TGTGCCAGCAGGACTAGCGGGAGATCCTACAATGAGCAGTTCTTC
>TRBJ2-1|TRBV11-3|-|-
CASSLMTVNEQFF
TGTGCCAGCAGCTTGATGACGGTGAATGAGCAGTTCTTC
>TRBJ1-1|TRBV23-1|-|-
CAKRYTEAFF
TGCGCCAAACGGTACACTGAAGCTTTCTTT
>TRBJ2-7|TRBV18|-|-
CASSPVTVETYEQYF
TGTGCCAGCTCACCAGTAACCGTAGAAACCTACGAGCAGTACTTC
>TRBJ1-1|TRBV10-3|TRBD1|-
CAIRQGTRDTEAFF
TGTGCCATCAGACAGGGGACGAGGGACACTGAAGCTTTCTTT
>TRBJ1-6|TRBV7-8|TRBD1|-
CASSPGTAGRPVHF
TGTGCCAGCAGCCCGGGGACAGCTGGGCGCCCCGTCCACTTT
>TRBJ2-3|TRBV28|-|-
CASSLPPGGDTQYF
TGTGCCAGCAGTTTACCCCCAGGGGGGGATACGCAGTATTTT
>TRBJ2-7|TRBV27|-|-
CASSLTSAIPVEQYF
TGTGCCAGCAGTTTAACGAGCGCCATCCCTGTCGAGCAGTACTTC
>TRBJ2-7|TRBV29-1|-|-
CSARKGPSYEQYF
TGCAGCGCCCGAAAGGGGCCCTCCTACGAGCAGTACTTC
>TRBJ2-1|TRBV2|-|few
CASSGHGSPNEQFF
TGTGCCAGCAGTGGTCACGGGAGTCCCAATGAGCAGTTCTTC
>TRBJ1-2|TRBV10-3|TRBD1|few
CAISEQGASGYTF
TGTGCCATCAGTGAACAGGGGGCAAGTGGCTACACCTTC
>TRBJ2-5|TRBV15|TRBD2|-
CATSSNGGAETQYF
TGTGCCACCAGCAGCAACGGGGGGGCGGAGACCCAGTACTTC
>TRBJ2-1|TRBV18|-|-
CASSPRSGLHNEQFF
TGTGCCAGCTCACCACGGTCAGGGCTCCACAATGAGCAGTTCTTC
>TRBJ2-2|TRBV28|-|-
CASSLRGVRTGELFF
TGTGCCAGCAGTTTGAGGGGAGTCCGCACCGGGGAGCTGTTTTTT
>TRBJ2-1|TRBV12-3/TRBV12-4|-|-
CASSPWASGLNEQFF
TGTGCCAGCAGTCCCTGGGCTAGTGGGCTCAATGAGCAGTTCTTC
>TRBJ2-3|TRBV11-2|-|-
CASSLGGSTDTQYF
TGTGCCAGCAGCTTGGGGGGTAGCACAGATACGCAGTATTTT
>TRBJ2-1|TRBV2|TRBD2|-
CASSESSGRSYNEQFF
TGTGCCAGCAGTGAATCTAGCGGGAGGTCCTACAATGAGCAGTTCTTC
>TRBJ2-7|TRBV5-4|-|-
CASRFGGNEQYF
TGTGCCAGCAGATTCGGGGGCAACGAGCAGTACTTC
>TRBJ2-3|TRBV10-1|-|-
CASSSGGGTDTQYF
TGCGCCAGCTCTTCAGGGGGGGGCACAGATACGCAGTATTTT
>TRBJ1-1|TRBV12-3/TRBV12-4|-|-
CASTPGHLNTEAFF
TGTGCCAGCACCCCGGGACACCTGAACACTGAAGCTTTCTTT
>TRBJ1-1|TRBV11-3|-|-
CASSLEQVDTEAFF
TGTGCCAGCAGCTTAGAACAGGTTGACACTGAAGCTTTCTTT
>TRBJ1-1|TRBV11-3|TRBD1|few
CASSLDRGTEAFF
TGTGCCAGCAGCTTGGACAGGGGGACTGAAGCTTTCTTT
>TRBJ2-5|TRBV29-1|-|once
CSVDRGTRETQYF
TGCAGCGTTGATAGGGGTACAAGAGAGACCCAGTACTTC
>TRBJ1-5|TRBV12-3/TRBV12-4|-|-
CASSIQGSNQPQHF
TGTGCCAGCAGTATACAGGGTAGCAATCAGCCCCAGCATTTT
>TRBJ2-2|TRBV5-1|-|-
CASRRNTGELFF
TGCGCCAGCAGGAGGAACACCGGGGAGCTGTTTTTT